This T cell receptor (beta chain) was observed in a study of identical twins. The CDR3 length is 14 residues. Germline assignment: CDR1 SGHTA and CDR2 FQGNSA. Trimming at V came to 7 bases and at J to 8 bases, leaving 6 bases not matched to a gene. This clonotype was seen at least ten times. TCRdb called the 5' RACE reads again in MiXCR, with one record for every CDR3 protein. The repertoire has 700,000 or so distinct CDR3 sequences, around 8.3% of them found once; the top ten carry approximately 0.94%. This sample also appeared in a second study, on yellow fever vaccine responses in identical twins.

This sequence joins TRBV7-2 and TRBJ2-3; 13 bases are a match to TRBD2. Sequences were obtained from PBMCs. This receptor was identified in a young woman in good health. CDR3 DNA: TGTGCCAGCACCAGGACTAGCGGGAGTGGTACGCAGTATTTT. It encodes CASTRTSGSGTQYF.